The clone carrying this T cell receptor beta chain came up many times. This record belongs to a study of T-cell reconstitution after alpha-beta-depleted transplantation in children. The authors prepared the TCRbeta library with unique molecular identifiers. TCRdb reprocessed the PCR reads with MiXCR, giving one entry per CDR3 protein. Here the sample spans approximately 250,000 distinct CDR3 sequences, 9.7% being singletons. With 5 bases clipped from V and 7 bases from J, the junction kept 4 bases outside the gene matches. Germline V gene sequence: CDR1 SNHLY, CDR2 FYNNEI. CDR3 length: 14 amino acids.

The receptor comes from a human donor who donated a stem cell graft to a child with SCID. The sample consisted of PBMCs from the stem cell graft donor, taken from the stem cell graft. The chain is built from TRBV2 and TRBJ2-1; 11 bases line up with TRBD1. Here the CDR3 DNA reads TGTGCCAGCAGTACCCGGGACAGGGGGAATGAGCAGTTCTTC. Translated: CASSTRDRGNEQFF.